This T cell receptor (beta chain) emerged from a study of human T cells and chemical hapten exposure. Study results and caveats: The number of TCRs over 1 in 1000 frequency stayed unchanged after DPC. Versus controls, expanded TCRs had significantly more large CDR3 similarity clusters.

The CDR3 spans 18 residues. Per the germline V gene, CDR1 is SGHVS and CDR2 is FNYEAQ. Deletions cut 1 base from V and 3 bases from J, with 16 bases between. Time point here: patch test 2, 6 weeks after DPC sensitization. Regarding treatment: therapeutic diphenylcyclopropenone sensitization with weekly scalp DPC. Ahead of each patch test application, blood was drawn. Original processing notes: There were a median of around 100,000 TCRs per sample, with a range from about 20,000 to 700,000. MiXCR, applied by TCRdb to the RACE reads, yields one record per CDR3 protein. None of the V and J calls come from the authors' own analysis; TCRdb made them. Of more than 110,000 distinct CDR3 sequences listed, 10% to 15% are singletons. This clonotype turned up a few times. Its antigen remains unidentified.

This chain uses TRBV7-6 with TRBJ2-6; D is possibly TRBD2 (5 bases). This sequence was found in a woman aged 45-60 years with alopecia areata. Some clones in this sample may be carry-over from other donors' samples. The sample consisted of whole blood, taken in connection with sensitization to the hapten diphenylcyclopropenone (DPC). The CDR3 bases are TGTGCCAGCAGCTTAGTCCTACGGGGTCTAGTTGGGGCCAACGTCCTGACTTTC. This encodes CASSLVLRGLVGANVLTF. Filled out from reference TRBV7-6 and TRBJ2-6, the complete variable domain reads GAGVSQSPRYKVTKRGQDVALRCDPISGHVSLYWYRQALGQGPEFLTYFNYEAQQDKSGLPNDRFSAERPEGSISTLTIQRTEQRDSAMYRCASSLVLRGLVGANVLTFGAGSRLTVL.